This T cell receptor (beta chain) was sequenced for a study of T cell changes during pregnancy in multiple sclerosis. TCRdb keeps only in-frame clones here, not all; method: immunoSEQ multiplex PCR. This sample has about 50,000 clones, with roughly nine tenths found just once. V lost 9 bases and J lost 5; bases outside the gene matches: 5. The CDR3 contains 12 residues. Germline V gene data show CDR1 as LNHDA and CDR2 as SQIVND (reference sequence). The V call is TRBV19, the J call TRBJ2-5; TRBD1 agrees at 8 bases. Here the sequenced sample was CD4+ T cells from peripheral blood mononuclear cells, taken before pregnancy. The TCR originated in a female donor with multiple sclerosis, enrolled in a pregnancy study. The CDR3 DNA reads TGTGCCAGCGCGGACAGGGTGGAGACCCAGTACTTC. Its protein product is CASADRVETQYF.